This is a list of T cell receptor beta chains from one sample in a study of cytomegalovirus exposure and HLA in healthy donors. Sequencing used immunoSEQ multiplex PCR; TCRdb keeps in-frame clones, though not all of them. Of roughly 110,000 clones listed, more than 65% are singletons. Sequenced: PBMCs. These receptor sequences come from a male donor in good health and CMV-seronegative. CDR3s include the opening cysteine and the closing phenylalanine or tryptophan. D genes are given only for firm matches. Clone size is shown for a subset of rows, as once, few, many or a class of expanded clone.

TRBV2	-	-	TRBJ2-7	TGTGCCAGCAGTGCCGTTCTCGAGCAGTACTTC	CASSAVLEQYF
TRBV5-4	TRBD2	-	TRBJ2-7	TGTGCCAGCAGCCAGGGACTAGCGGGAGTCTACGAGCAGTACTTC	CASSQGLAGVYEQYF
TRBV10-2	-	-	TRBJ2-7	TGCGCCAGCAGTGAGTCGAAACATGCCTCAGGATACGAGCAGTACTTC	CASSESKHASGYEQYF
TRBV7-6	-	few	TRBJ2-7	TGTGCCAGCAGCTTAGGCCGCCAGGGCCCACGCGAGCAGTACTTC	CASSLGRQGPREQYF
TRBV5-6	TRBD1	-	TRBJ2-7	TGTGCCAGCAGCTTGTTGGACAGGGGAAGGGACTACGAGCAGTACTTC	CASSLLDRGRDYEQYF
TRBV29-1	TRBD1	-	TRBJ1-2	TGCAGCGTCGCTGGGACAGGAAGCTATGGCTACACCTTC	CSVAGTGSYGYTF
TRBV5-1	-	-	TRBJ2-7	TGCGCCAGCAGCTACAACGATCAGGGGCCGTACTACGAGCAGTACTTC	CASSYNDQGPYYEQYF
TRBV4-2	-	-	TRBJ1-2	TGTGCCAGCAGCCAAGTCGGAGGAAAGGACTATGGCTACACCTTC	CASSQVGGKDYGYTF
TRBV28	-	-	TRBJ1-1	TGTGCCAGCCATCGGGGTTACTTCACTGAAGCTTTCTTT	CASHRGYFTEAFF
TRBV19	TRBD1	-	TRBJ2-7	TGTGCCAGTAGTGGACACAGGGGGCGCGTATTGAACTACGAGCAGTACTTC	CASSGHRGRVLNYEQYF
TRBV19	TRBD2	-	TRBJ2-7	TGTGCCAGTAGTATCAGGGGCCCTCGCGGGGGGTACGAGCAGTACTTC	CASSIRGPRGGYEQYF
TRBV7-2	-	-	TRBJ1-5	TGTGCCAGCAGCTTAGTCACAGGCACTAGCAATCAGCCCCAGCATTTT	CASSLVTGTSNQPQHF
TRBV5-4	TRBD1	-	TRBJ2-7	TGTGCCAGCAGCTTGGCCCCACAGGGGGGAAACGAGCAGTACTTC	CASSLAPQGGNEQYF
TRBV2	TRBD1	-	TRBJ1-1	TGTGCCAGCAGGGTGGAGGGGACAGGGGGCACTGAAGCTTTCTTT	CASRVEGTGGTEAFF
TRBV5-1	-	-	TRBJ2-3	TGCGCCAGCAGCTTGGCCCCCGTCAGTAAAGATACGCAGTATTTT	CASSLAPVSKDTQYF
TRBV10-3	TRBD2	-	TRBJ2-7	TGTGCCATCAGCTTACTAGCGGGAGTCCACGAGCAGTACTTC	CAISLLAGVHEQYF
TRBV28	-	once	TRBJ2-7	TGTGCCAGCAGTTTAACTAGCTTCTACGAGCAGTACTTC	CASSLTSFYEQYF
TRBV6-5	TRBD1	-	TRBJ1-5	TGTGCCAGCAGCCGGGAGGGGGCTAGCAATCAGCCCCAGCATTTT	CASSREGASNQPQHF
TRBV6-5	-	-	TRBJ2-3	TGTGCCAGCATGTATCGGGGATCCACCGATACGCAGTATTTT	CASMYRGSTDTQYF
TRBV5-4	-	-	TRBJ2-2	TGTGCCAGCAGCCCCGAACTAGCTGAGAACACCGGGGAGCTGTTTTTT	CASSPELAENTGELFF
TRBV5-4	-	-	TRBJ1-2	TGTGCCAGCAACTCCGGGGGGGGCTACACCTTC	CASNSGGGYTF
TRBV7-2	TRBD2	-	TRBJ2-3	TGTGCCAGCAGCCCTACTAGGGGACTAGCAGATACGCAGTATTTT	CASSPTRGLADTQYF
TRBV4-2	-	once	TRBJ2-7	TGTGCCAGCAGCCAAGAGAGGACTCTTCTCTCCTACGAGCAGTACTTC	CASSQERTLLSYEQYF
TRBV5-6	-	-	TRBJ1-2	TGTGCCAGCAGCTCCCGGTCCCGCGGGGATAACTATGGCTACACCTTC	CASSSRSRGDNYGYTF
TRBV2	TRBD2	once	TRBJ2-7	TGTGCCAGCAGCGGGGGTCGGGAGGGGAAGTACGAGCAGTACTTC	CASSGGREGKYEQYF
TRBV7-9	TRBD1	few	TRBJ1-5	TGTGCCAGCAGCTTAGGGACAGGGGCTGATCAGCCCCAGCATTTT	CASSLGTGADQPQHF
TRBV27	-	-	TRBJ1-1	TGTGCCAGCAGTTTGGCAGGCCTGGCCACTGAAGCTTTCTTT	CASSLAGLATEAFF
TRBV11-2	TRBD2	once	TRBJ2-7	TGTGCCAGCAGTCTCTCGCCAGCGGGGCAGGAGGAGCAGTACTTC	CASSLSPAGQEEQYF
TRBV14	-	-	TRBJ1-1	TGTGCCAGCAGCCAAGACAATGACGGAGTGGGGAACACTGAAGCTTTCTTT	CASSQDNDGVGNTEAFF
TRBV7-9	-	-	TRBJ1-2	TGTGCCAGCAGCTCACCGGGGTTCGTATATGGAGGCTACACCTTC	CASSSPGFVYGGYTF
TRBV7-9	TRBD2	once	TRBJ2-3	TGTGCCAGCAGCTTAGGGTTCCAGCGGGAGTTGGTAGATACGCAGTATTTT	CASSLGFQRELVDTQYF
TRBV18	TRBD1	-	TRBJ2-7	TGTGCCAGCTCGCTGGGACAGGTCGGAAACGAGCAGTACTTC	CASSLGQVGNEQYF
TRBV7-6	-	-	TRBJ1-5	TGTGCCAGCAGCTTAGTGGGGGGGCCGCATACTCAAGCATATAGCAATCAGCCCCAGCATTTT	CASSLVGGPHTQAYSNQPQHF
TRBV5-1	TRBD1	-	TRBJ1-6	TGCGCCAGCAGCTTGGGCCAGGGGGACTATAATTCACCCCTCCACTTT	CASSLGQGDYNSPLHF
TRBV19	-	-	TRBJ1-5	TGTGCCAGTGGCCTGGGGGGGAGCAATCAGCCCCAGCATTTT	CASGLGGSNQPQHF
TRBV29-1	TRBD2	-	TRBJ2-3	TGCAGCGTTGAGCCACTAGCGGGAGAAGAAGATACGCAGTATTTT	CSVEPLAGEEDTQYF
TRBV7-9	TRBD2	-	TRBJ2-1	TGTGCCAGCAGCCCTAGCGGGCCCCGTTATGAAGAGCAGTTCTTC	CASSPSGPRYEEQFF
TRBV27	-	-	TRBJ2-6	TGTGCCAGCAGTTTAGGCGCCGGGTCGTACTCTGGGGCCAACGTCCTGACTTTC	CASSLGAGSYSGANVLTF
TRBV5-1	-	-	TRBJ1-2	TGCGCCAGCAGCTCCGGACAGTCTAACTATGGCTACACCTTC	CASSSGQSNYGYTF
TRBV6-1	TRBD2	-	TRBJ2-7	TGTGCCAGCAGCGCTGCTAGCGGGAGGTTATACGAGCAGTACTTC	CASSAASGRLYEQYF
TRBV2	-	-	TRBJ2-7	TGTGCCAGCTCAGTGACTATGGACCACGAGCAGTACTTC	CASSVTMDHEQYF
TRBV5-6	TRBD1	-	TRBJ2-6	TGTGCCAGCAGCTTATCCGGGACAGGGTCTACTGGGGCCAACGTCCTGACTTTC	CASSLSGTGSTGANVLTF
TRBV10-1	TRBD1	-	TRBJ1-1	TGCGCCAGCAGTCGGTCAGGGGGCACTGAAGCTTTCTTT	CASSRSGGTEAFF
TRBV4-1	TRBD1	-	TRBJ1-1	TGCGCCAGCAGCCAACAGGGGGGTAACACTGAAGCTTTCTTT	CASSQQGGNTEAFF
TRBV6-1	TRBD1	-	TRBJ1-5	TGTGCCAGCATCCAGGACAGGGTACATCAGCCCCAGCATTTT	CASIQDRVHQPQHF
TRBV6-4	TRBD1	-	TRBJ1-1	TGTGCCAGCAGTACACAGGGGTCCGGGTCGAACACTGAAGCTTTCTTT	CASSTQGSGSNTEAFF
TRBV30	-	-	TRBJ2-7	TGTGCCTGGAGCAGGGAGGACGAGCAGTACTTC	CAWSREDEQYF
TRBV19	TRBD2	-	TRBJ2-7	TGTGCCAGTAGACTAGCGGGAGCTATCTCCTACGAGCAGTACTTC	CASRLAGAISYEQYF
TRBV5-6	-	once	TRBJ2-5	TGTGCCAGCAGCCATGGGACTGCGATCAACCAAGAGACCCAGTACTTC	CASSHGTAINQETQYF
TRBV12-5	-	-	TRBJ1-1	TGTGCTAGTGGTTTTGACCTAGACACTGAAGCTTTCTTT	CASGFDLDTEAFF
TRBV5-1	-	-	TRBJ2-7	TGCGCCAGCAGCTTGGTGGGGTGGGGCAACGAGCAGTACTTC	CASSLVGWGNEQYF
TRBV29-1	TRBD1	-	TRBJ2-7	TGCAGCGTCACATGGGACAGGGCTAGGTACCCTCGCTACGAGCAGTACTTC	CSVTWDRARYPRYEQYF
TRBV6-6	TRBD1	-	TRBJ2-7	TGTGCCAGCAGTTCCGACAGGGCCTACTCCTACGAGCAGTACTTC	CASSSDRAYSYEQYF
TRBV28	-	few	TRBJ1-4	TGTGCCAGCACCCCACCCAGGTTCTCTAATGAAAAACTGTTTTTT	CASTPPRFSNEKLFF
TRBV19	-	-	TRBJ1-4	TGTGCCAGTAGTATAACACCAAGTAATGAAAAACTGTTTTTT	CASSITPSNEKLFF
TRBV30	TRBD2	-	TRBJ2-7	TGTGCCTGGAACCGCGGACTAGCGGAGACCTACGAGCAGTACTTC	CAWNRGLAETYEQYF
TRBV10-1	TRBD2	few	TRBJ2-3	TGCGCCAGCAGTCCAGCGGGAGTTGCAGATACGCAGTATTTT	CASSPAGVADTQYF
TRBV28	TRBD1	-	TRBJ1-2	TGTGCCAGCAGTCGACCTAGCCGGGACAGAGGGGGCTACACCTTC	CASSRPSRDRGGYTF
TRBV5-1	-	-	TRBJ2-1	TGCGCCAGCAGCTTGGCGTTTAACAATGAGCAGTTCTTC	CASSLAFNNEQFF